The next 8 T cell receptor beta chains were all read from a single sample in a study of cytotoxic CD8 clonotypes in ibrutinib-treated CLL. The method was immunoSEQ multiplex PCR; TCRdb's version includes in-frame clones alone and lacks a portion of them. The sample has about 32,000 clones; over 70% are singletons. This specimen was PBMCs, taken at disease progression, from a patient treated with ibrutinib. The receptors originated from a human donor with chronic lymphocytic leukemia.

This chain links TRBV12-5 with TRBJ1-2, with D unclear. V lost 5 bases to trimming and J lost 4 bases, with 11 bases between them. The germline gives CDR1 LGHNT, CDR2 FRNRAP. The CDR3 spans 13 residues. CDR3 DNA sequence: TGTGCTAGTGGTCTGGGCAGGCCCTATGGCTACACCTTC. Translated, it gives CASGLGRPYGYTF.

This rearrangement joins TRBV4-1 to TRBJ1-2, with TRBD1 matching over 9 bases. The ends lost 1 base at V and 6 bases at J; junction bases unmatched: 12. This CDR3 region has 17 residues. CDR1 is MGHRA, CDR2 YSYEKL, per germline. In DNA form, the CDR3 reads TGCGCCAGCAGCCAAGCCCCGGGGACAGGGATAGTAGATGGCTACACCTTC. Encoded protein: CASSQAPGTGIVDGYTF.

With respect to this clone: The same CDR3 can be traced to other DNA sequences in this sample. V and J are TRBV5-1 and TRBJ2-3; 10 bases map to TRBD2. Germline V CDR1 and CDR2: SGHRS, YFSETQ. The CDR3 is 17 residues long. Trimming took 0 bases from V and 3 from J; bases not matched to a gene: 7. CDR3 coding DNA: TGCGCCAGCAGCTTGGGGGCTAGCGGGGGAAGGACAGATACGCAGTATTTT. Translated, it gives CASSLGASGGRTDTQYF.

This rearrangement joins TRBV19 to TRBJ2-1; 11 bases match TRBD2. From germline, CDR1 is LNHDA and CDR2 SQIVND (reference sequence). V shed 8 bases and J 7 bases; nucleotides not matched to a gene: 16. CDR3 length equals 17 residues. The CDR3 DNA reads as TGTGCCAGTGCCCGGTTAGTAGCGGGGGGGCTTCGGAATGAGCAGTTCTTC. It translates to CASARLVAGGLRNEQFF. Variable domain in full (rest from reference TRBV19 and TRBJ2-1): DGGITQSPKYLFRKEGQNVTLSCEQNLNHDAMYWYRQDPGQGLRLIYYSQIVNDFQKGDIAEGYSVSREKKESFPLTVTSAQKNPTAFYLCASARLVAGGLRNEQFFGPGTRLTVL.

The chain carries TRBV7-6 and TRBJ1-5, with D unclear. The length of the CDR3 is 13 residues. V was trimmed by 6 bases and J by 3 bases, leaving 9 bases between them. Germline CDR1 reads SGHVS; CDR2 reads FNYEAQ. CDR3 amino acids: CASSRTNNQPQHF. The CDR3 DNA reads as TGTGCCAGCAGTAGAACAAACAATCAGCCCCAGCATTTT.

The V gene is TRBV27, the J gene TRBJ1-2; 7 nucleotides agree with TRBD1. This CDR3 has 12 amino acids. V gave up 4 bases and J gave up 8 bases; unmatched junction bases: 4. The germline gives CDR1 MNHEY, CDR2 SMNVEV (reference sequence). The CDR3 reads CASSSGQRGYTF. The CDR3 coding sequence is TGTGCCAGCAGTTCGGGACAGCGAGGCTACACCTTC.

This clone appeared a single time. The CDR3: CASSPPGASIDGYTF. Here the CDR3 DNA reads TGTGCCAGCAGCCCCCCCGGGGCCTCGATAGATGGCTACACCTTC. The chain links TRBV6-5 to TRBJ1-2, with D maybe TRBD1 (5 bases). This CDR3 is built from 15 residues. The V end lost 6 bases, the J end lost 6 bases, and 20 bases lay between the germline ends. Germline V gene lookup returns CDR1 MNHEY and CDR2 SVGAGI.

The table lists this clone with a few counts. Written as DNA, the CDR3 is TGCAGCGTTGGACAGGGGCCCCAAGAGACCCAGTACTTC. Amino acids: CSVGQGPQETQYF. The genes are TRBV29-1 and TRBJ2-5; 8 bases match TRBD1. Trimming at V came to 4 bases and at J to 1 base, leaving 2 bases not matched to a gene. Germline-derived CDR1 and CDR2 are SQVTM and ANQGSEA. There are 13 residues in the CDR3.